This T cell receptor beta chain was profiled in a study of T cells in Graves' hyperthyroidism and ophthalmopathy. Amplification of TCR beta CDR3 regions was performed using RNA transcripts as template. In the first-round RT-PCR of the TCR CDR3, the HTBI primer set was used. TCRdb passed the multiplex PCR reads through MiXCR, listing each CDR3 protein once. The table records approximately 430,000 distinct CDR3 sequences, 15% to 18% of them present only once. The CDR3 has 15 residues. V lost 5 bases and J 4 bases, leaving 15 bases between the germline ends. In germline, CDR1 is SEHNR, CDR2 FQNEAQ (reference sequence).

The receptor's source is a woman aged 18 to 35 with Graves' hyperthyroidism. The sample consisted of blood. The rearrangement joins TRBV7-9 to TRBJ2-1; TRBD1 might be the D (5 bases). The CDR3 bases are TGTGCCAGCAGCAGGCGCGGACAAGAATACAATGAGCAGTTCTTC. Its protein is CASSRRGQEYNEQFF. Together with reference TRBV7-9 and TRBJ2-1, the CDR3 gives the full variable domain: DTGVSQNPRHKITKRGQNVTFRCDPISEHNRLYWYRQTLGQGPEFLTYFQNEAQLEKSRLLSDRFSAERPKGSFSTLEIQRTEQGDSAMYLCASSRRGQEYNEQFFGPGTRLTVL.